These 23 T cell receptor beta chains were sequenced from one sample in a study of siplizumab effects on memory and regulatory T cells. It was at 37°C and for roughly six days that the mixed lymphocyte reaction cells were cocultured. The assay was immunoSEQ multiplex PCR, and TCRdb's table has in-frame clones only and misses some. The sample includes around 18,000 clones, under 50% of them seen just once. No antigen has been identified for these receptors. Sequenced: CFSE-low (dividing) CD4+ T cells sorted from an allogeneic mixed lymphocyte reaction. These receptors were obtained from a human donor in good health; the cells came from an allogeneic mixed lymphocyte reaction.

This rearrangement joins TRBV19 to TRBJ1-2; D is unresolved. The ends were cut back, 3 bases at V and 0 bases at J, with 11 bases in the middle. The CDR3 extends over 15 amino acids. From germline, CDR1 is LNHDA and CDR2 SQIVND (reference sequence). The CDR3 sequence: CASSMAGDSNYGYTF. In DNA, the CDR3 is TGTGCCAGTAGTATGGCTGGGGATTCTAACTATGGCTACACCTTC.

The chain combines TRBV5-1 with TRBJ2-7; TRBD1 agrees at 9 bases. The CDR3 length is 14 residues. V was clipped by 4 bases and J by 0 bases; unmatched bases: 2. Germline values: CDR1 SGHRS, CDR2 YFSETQ. CDR3 region: CASSPGQGSYEQYF. The CDR3 DNA sequence: TGCGCCAGCAGCCCGGGACAGGGCTCCTACGAGCAGTACTTC.

This rearrangement joins TRBV5-5 to TRBJ1-6; TRBD1 agrees at 7 bases. Trimming cost V 1 base and J 7 bases; bases outside gene matches: 5. Germline lookup yields CDR1 SGHKS and CDR2 YYEKEE (reference sequence). This CDR3 has 15 amino acids. The CDR3 DNA reads as TGTGCCAGCAGCTTGTGGGGGACAGAAAATTCACCCCTCCACTTT. This gives the protein CASSLWGTENSPLHF.

This chain uses TRBV7-7 with TRBJ2-2, with unresolved D. V gave up 1 base and J gave up 7 bases, with 4 bases separating them. CDR1 SSHAT and CDR2 FNYEAQ come from the germline V gene (reference sequence). The CDR3 has 12 amino acids. This CDR3 reads CASSLVGGELFF. The CDR3 region has the DNA TGTGCCAGCAGCTTAGTTGGCGGGGAGCTGTTTTTT.

By proportion, this clone is medium-sized. This chain joins TRBV2 and TRBJ2-2, with TRBD1 matching over 9 bases. The germline V gene has CDR1 SNHLY and CDR2 FYNNEI. CDR3 length: 15 amino acids. Trimming cost V 4 bases and J 4 bases; bases outside gene matches: 4. As DNA, the CDR3 is TGTGCCAGCAGTGGGACAGGGGCGGGCACCGGGGAGCTGTTTTTT. This sequence encodes CASSGTGAGTGELFF.

To note about this clone: This specimen includes other DNA sequences encoding the same CDR3. The V and J genes are TRBV28 and TRBJ1-5, with no clear D. The germline CDR1 and CDR2 sequences are MDHEN and SYDVKM. The CDR3 has 13 amino acids. V lost 2 bases and J 2 bases, leaving 4 bases between the germline ends. CDR3 in amino acids: CASSLDGNQPQHF. DNA of the CDR3: TGTGCCAGCAGTTTAGACGGCAATCAGCCCCAGCATTTT.

Only one count was recorded for this clone. V is TRBV7-6 and J is TRBJ2-6; TRBD1 agrees at 10 bases. Germline V gene lookup returns CDR1 SGHVS and CDR2 FNYEAQ. The CDR3 runs to 18 residues. The J segment lost 0 bases and the V segment lost 5 bases, leaving 7 bases of the junction unmatched. For the CDR3, the DNA is TGTGCCAGCAGCGCTCCGGGACAGGGGATCTCTGGGGCCAACGTCCTGACTTTC. Protein sequence: CASSAPGQGISGANVLTF.

This clone is classed as medium-sized (0.01 to 0.1%). The V and J genes are TRBV5-1 and TRBJ1-2; TRBD1 matches 7 bases. Germline CDR1 SGHRS, CDR2 YFSETQ. Trimming removed 5 bases from V and 7 bases from J; junction bases left unmatched: 14. CDR3 length equals 15 residues. CDR3 amino acids: CASRRSTGDDSGYTF. For the CDR3, the DNA is TGCGCCAGCAGACGATCTACAGGGGATGATTCTGGCTACACCTTC.

The CDR3 DNA reads as TGTGCCAGCAGGCTAGGGGGGACAGGGGTTACCGGCAATGAGCAGTTCTTC. Its protein product is CASRLGGTGVTGNEQFF. The V call is TRBV28, the J call TRBJ2-1; TRBD1 matches 10 bases. The CDR3 totals 17 residues. Germline CDR1 MDHEN, CDR2 SYDVKM. J was trimmed by 6 bases and V by 6 bases; bases with no gene match: 14. The entire variable domain, with the rest obtained from reference TRBV28 and TRBJ2-1, is as follows: DVKVTQSSRYLVKRTGEKVFLECVQDMDHENMFWYRQDPGLGLRLIYFSYDVKMKEKGDIPEGYSVSREKKERFSLILESASTNQTSMYLCASRLGGTGVTGNEQFFGPGTRLTVL.

This clone was seen a few times. The chain combines TRBV18 with TRBJ2-7; the match to TRBD1 covers 8 bases. The CDR3 consists of 14 residues. V shed 3 bases, J shed 6 bases, and the junction held 7 bases outside the gene matches. CDR1 and CDR2 (germline): KGHSH, LQKENI. The CDR3 loop reads CASSPPPDRAEQYF. The DNA for the CDR3 is TGTGCCAGCTCACCTCCCCCGGACAGGGCCGAGCAGTACTTC.

This clone has a handful of counts. DNA of the CDR3: TGTGCCAGCAGTTTCTGGGACAGGGGATCCGGTGGCTACACCTTC. Translation: CASSFWDRGSGGYTF. The gene calls are TRBV28 and TRBJ1-2; 10 bases agree with TRBD1. The CDR3 spans 15 residues. Germline V gives CDR1 MDHEN, CDR2 SYDVKM. V lost 3 bases to trimming and J lost 7 bases; unmatched junction nucleotides: 8.

The chain uses TRBV7-9 and TRBJ1-2, with 8 positions matching TRBD1. This CDR3 spans 16 amino acids. CDR1 and CDR2 (germline): SEHNR, FQNEAQ (reference sequence). The V and J ends lost 5 bases and 4 bases, in that order; junction bases with no gene match: 12. As DNA, the CDR3 is TGTGCCAGCAGCCAAACGCCGGGACAGGCTTTCTATGGCTACACCTTC. Translated, it gives CASSQTPGQAFYGYTF. The variable domain in full, completed from reference TRBV7-9 and TRBJ1-2, reads DTGVSQNPRHKITKRGQNVTFRCDPISEHNRLYWYRQTLGQGPEFLTYFQNEAQLEKSRLLSDRFSAERPKGSFSTLEIQRTEQGDSAMYLCASSQTPGQAFYGYTFGSGTRLTVV.

J is TRBJ1-2 and V is TRBV11-2; TRBD1 is a possible D gene (5 bases). The CDR3 consists of 15 residues. V lost 1 base to trimming and J lost 2 bases, with 11 bases between them. CDR1 and CDR2 (germline): SGHAT, FQNNGV. The CDR3 is CASSLVWGFNYGYTF. The CDR3 DNA sequence: TGTGCCAGCAGCTTAGTTTGGGGGTTCAACTATGGCTACACCTTC. Complete variable domain (other parts from reference TRBV11-2 and TRBJ1-2): EAGVAQSPRYKIIEKRQSVAFWCNPISGHATLYWYQQILGQGPKLLIQFQNNGVVDDSQLPKDRFSAERLKGVDSTLKIQPAKLEDSAVYLCASSLVWGFNYGYTFGSGTRLTVV.

This clone was counted only a few times. The chain combines TRBV6-5 with TRBJ1-3; TRBD1 matches at 7 bases. In germline, CDR1 is MNHEY, CDR2 SVGAGI. The junction had 4 bases not matched to a gene; V was cut back by 8 bases and J by 0 bases. The CDR3 spans 14 residues. Here the CDR3 reads CASGGTDSGNTIYF. CDR3 nucleotides: TGTGCCAGCGGGGGGACAGACTCTGGAAACACCATATATTTT.

This clone came up a few times. Other nucleotide sequences from this sample produce the same CDR3. The rearrangement uses TRBV19 and TRBJ2-7; D call uncertain. V lost 5 bases and J lost 4, with 6 bases in between. This CDR3 has 11 amino acids. The germline V gene encodes CDR1 LNHDA and CDR2 SQIVND (reference sequence). CDR3 DNA: TGTGCCAGTAGTGGCCTTTACGAGCAGTACTTC. Protein: CASSGLYEQYF.

Regarding this clone: Additional DNA sequences in this sample encode the identical CDR3. The genes are TRBV11-3 and TRBJ2-1; D call uncertain. Per the germline V gene, CDR1 is SGHNT and CDR2 is YENEEA. V lost 9 bases, J lost 9 bases, and 21 bases lay in between. This CDR3 is 14 amino acids long. The CDR3 reads CASSPAAFGFEQFF. CDR3 nucleotides: TGTGCCAGTAGCCCTGCGGCGTTTGGTTTTGAGCAGTTCTTC.

This clone showed up just a few times. The chain recombines TRBV5-1 with TRBJ1-1; a weak D match, TRBD1 (5 bases). The CDR3 length is 14 residues. Germline-derived CDR1 and CDR2 are SGHRS and YFSETQ. Trimming took off 0 bases at V and 3 bases at J, with 9 bases between the two ends. In DNA form, the CDR3 reads TGCGCCAGCAGCTTGGAGGGGTCGGACACTGAAGCTTTCTTT. Its protein product is CASSLEGSDTEAFF. The full variable domain, rest sourced from reference TRBV5-1 and TRBJ1-1, is KAGVTQTPRYLIKTRGQQVTLSCSPISGHRSVSWYQQTPGQGLQFLFEYFSETQRNKGNFPGRFSGRQFSNSRSEMNVSTLELGDSALYLCASSLEGSDTEAFFGQGTRLTVV.

V is TRBV4-3 and J is TRBJ2-2; tentatively, D is TRBD2 (6 bases). Per the germline V gene, CDR1 is LGHNA and CDR2 is YSLEER. Trimming pared 0 bases from V and 0 bases from J, leaving 8 bases between. CDR3 size: 16 residues. The CDR3 sequence is CASSQETGANTGELFF. CDR3 DNA: TGCGCCAGCAGCCAAGAAACGGGGGCGAACACCGGGGAGCTGTTTTTT.

This clone has a single count. The rearrangement links TRBV29-1 to TRBJ2-7; weak D call: TRBD2 (5 bases). The V end was cut by 4 bases, the J end by 3 bases, with 10 bases between. Looked up from germline, CDR1 is SQVTM and CDR2 is ANQGSEA. This CDR3 spans 12 amino acids. CDR3 nucleotides: TGCAGCGTTGGTCATAGCGACTACGAGCAGTACTTC. This gives the protein CSVGHSDYEQYF.

In regard to this clone: Possible read error: a much larger clone is one base away. The rearrangement links TRBV6-6 to TRBJ1-1, with unresolved D. Germline loops: CDR1 MNHNY, CDR2 SVGAGI (reference sequence). Trimming left V 4 bases short and J 3 bases short, with 6 bases between. CDR3 size: 12 residues. The CDR3, as DNA: TGTGCCAGCAGTTTAGGGCACACTGAAGCTTTCTTT. It encodes CASSLGHTEAFF.

The CDR3 is CASSPNRVGSPLHF. DNA for the CDR3: TGTGCCAGCTCACCAAACAGGGTTGGTTCACCCCTCCACTTT. V is TRBV18 and J is TRBJ1-6, with D perhaps TRBD1 (6 bases). V was cut by 2 bases and J by 9 bases, with 11 bases left in between. Germline loops: CDR1 KGHSH, CDR2 LQKENI. CDR3 length: 14 residues.

The chain employs TRBV7-2 and TRBJ2-7; TRBD1 or TRBD2 may be the D gene (5 bases each). Germline-derived CDR1 and CDR2 are SGHTA and FQGNSA. The germline V and J ends were trimmed by 6 bases and 6 bases, with 18 bases remaining between them. This CDR3 is built from 14 residues. CDR3: CASSYTRGYGEQYF. In DNA, the CDR3 is TGTGCCAGCAGTTACACGAGGGGCTACGGCGAGCAGTACTTC.

The chain employs TRBV5-1 and TRBJ1-1; 10 positions agree with TRBD1. V was pared by 4 bases and J by 5 bases, with 5 bases of the junction left unmatched. Looked up from germline, CDR1 is SGHRS and CDR2 is YFSETQ. The CDR3 extends over 14 amino acids. The CDR3 DNA reads TGCGCCAGCAGCAGGGGGACAGGGGAAACTGAAGCTTTCTTT. It specifies CASSRGTGETEAFF.